The 31 T cell receptor beta chains in this list originate from one sample, sequenced in a study of shared clonotypes between healthy human individuals. Repertoires were generated with immunoSEQ multiplex PCR, while TCRdb's copy carries only in-frame clones and drops some. Among more than 2,000,000 clones listed, approximately 94% were seen once. Sequenced: naive CD4+ T cells sorted from blood. Subset here: CD45RA+ positively selected. The source is a man aged 18 to 35 in good health.

This chain uses TRBV6-1 with TRBJ1-5, with no clear D. CDR1 is MNHNS, CDR2 SASEGT, per germline. The V and J ends lost 1 base and 0 bases respectively, with 19 bases between them. The CDR3 is 19 amino acids. The CDR3 coding sequence is TGTGCCAGCAGTGAAGAGGGATACCTTAAAAATTATAGCAATCAGCCCCAGCATTTT. It encodes CASSEEGYLKNYSNQPQHF.

The rearrangement uses TRBV6-6 and TRBJ1-1; a possible D gene is TRBD1 (5 bases). The V gene's germline CDR1 is MNHNY and CDR2 SVGAGI (reference sequence). The germline V and J ends were trimmed by 4 bases and 1 base, with 7 bases remaining between them. The CDR3 has 13 amino acids. The CDR3 sequence: CASSSGWNTEAFF. In nucleotides, the CDR3 is TGTGCCAGCAGTTCAGGGTGGAACACTGAAGCTTTCTTT.

CDR3 amino acids: CATRNEWEGSYEQYF. The CDR3, as DNA: TGTGCCACCAGGAATGAATGGGAGGGGTCCTACGAGCAGTACTTC. The V call is TRBV19, the J call TRBJ2-7; TRBD2 matches at 7 bases. The CDR3 runs 15 residues. The germline CDR1 and CDR2 sequences are LNHDA and SQIVND (reference sequence). Losses at the gene ends were 10 bases for V and 1 base for J; bases not matched to a gene: 13. Full variable domain (remainder filled in from reference TRBV19 and TRBJ2-7): DGGITQSPKYLFRKEGQNVTLSCEQNLNHDAMYWYRQDPGQGLRLIYYSQIVNDFQKGDIAEGYSVSREKKESFPLTVTSAQKNPTAFYLCATRNEWEGSYEQYFGPGTRLTVT.

The chain employs TRBV5-1 and TRBJ2-2; no definite D call. Trimming left V 2 bases short and J 2 bases short, with 4 bases between. CDR1 is SGHRS and CDR2 is YFSETQ in the germline V gene. The CDR3 is made up of 13 amino acids. Here the CDR3 DNA reads TGCGCCAGCAGCTTCCTAAACACCGGGGAGCTGTTTTTT. Encoded protein: CASSFLNTGELFF.

The chain couples TRBV7-9 to TRBJ2-3; TRBD1 matches at 9 bases. Germline V gene lookup returns CDR1 SEHNR and CDR2 FQNEAQ (reference sequence). The ends lost 4 bases at V and 0 bases at J; junction bases unmatched: 5. This CDR3 comprises 16 residues. Here the CDR3 reads CASSYLGTGSTDTQYF. The DNA for the CDR3 is TGTGCCAGCAGCTATCTCGGGACAGGGAGCACAGATACGCAGTATTTT. The full variable domain, its missing parts supplied by reference TRBV7-9 and TRBJ2-3, is DTGVSQNPRHKITKRGQNVTFRCDPISEHNRLYWYRQTLGQGPEFLTYFQNEAQLEKSRLLSDRFSAERPKGSFSTLEIQRTEQGDSAMYLCASSYLGTGSTDTQYFGPGTRLTVL.

V gene TRBV19 combines with J gene TRBJ2-3; TRBD1 aligns across 7 bases. Germline V gene data show CDR1 as LNHDA and CDR2 as SQIVND (reference sequence). The V segment lost 6 bases and the J segment 0 bases; nucleotides outside the gene matches: 3. The CDR3 is made up of 14 amino acids. CDR3 in amino acids: CASRQGQSTDTQYF. The CDR3 nucleotides read TGTGCCAGTAGGCAGGGACAGAGCACAGATACGCAGTATTTT.

The genes are TRBV5-1 and TRBJ2-5; 7 bases fit TRBD2. V lost 7 bases, J lost 2 bases, and 11 bases stayed unmatched. The CDR3 length is 15 residues. CDR1 is SGHRS and CDR2 is YFSETQ in the germline V gene. CDR3 residues: CASWESSGSQETQYF. The CDR3 nucleotides are TGCGCCAGCTGGGAGAGTAGCGGGTCTCAAGAGACCCAGTACTTC.

Only a few counts were recorded for this clone. The chain couples TRBV18 to TRBJ2-5; no clear D. Trimming cost V 1 base and J 5 bases, with 8 bases left between them. Germline V gene sequence: CDR1 KGHSH, CDR2 LQKENI. The CDR3 is 13 residues long. CDR3 DNA: TGTGCCAGCTCACCACGGGATTGGGAGACCCAGTACTTC. Encoded protein: CASSPRDWETQYF.

The chain couples TRBV5-1 to TRBJ2-5; D not resolved. Germline CDR1 and CDR2: SGHRS and YFSETQ. The CDR3 is 12 residues long. Trimming removed 4 bases at V and 5 bases at J, with 9 bases between. CDR3 bases: TGCGCCAGCAGCCCAAACCGGGAGACCCAGTACTTC. This codes for CASSPNRETQYF.

This chain connects TRBV19 to TRBJ2-3; TRBD2 matches 8 bases. V dropped 7 bases and J dropped 1; count of bases not matched to a gene: 7. From germline, CDR1 is LNHDA and CDR2 SQIVND (reference sequence). This CDR3 spans 15 amino acids. CDR3 loop: CASNLAGRGTDTQYF. The CDR3 bases are TGTGCCAGTAACTTAGCGGGACGGGGCACAGATACGCAGTATTTT.

The chain combines TRBV6-1 with TRBJ1-2; D might be TRBD1 (6 bases). CDR1 and CDR2 from the germline V gene are MNHNS and SASEGT. The CDR3 runs to 15 residues. The V and J ends lost 6 bases and 5 bases respectively, with 19 bases between them. CDR3 coding DNA: TGTGCCAGCAGCGAGCTTGGGGGGGCAAGTTATGGCTACACCTTC. Its protein product is CASSELGGASYGYTF.

Concerning this clone: Other DNA variants within this sample encode the same CDR3. V is TRBV5-1 and J is TRBJ1-1; D is uncertain. Trimming removed 0 bases at V and 1 base at J, with 7 bases between. Germline V CDR1 and CDR2: SGHRS, YFSETQ. The CDR3 covers 14 residues. The CDR3 DNA reads TGCGCCAGCAGCTTGGGATCATCGAACACTGAAGCTTTCTTT. Protein product: CASSLGSSNTEAFF. Filled out from reference TRBV5-1 and TRBJ1-1, the complete variable domain reads KAGVTQTPRYLIKTRGQQVTLSCSPISGHRSVSWYQQTPGQGLQFLFEYFSETQRNKGNFPGRFSGRQFSNSRSEMNVSTLELGDSALYLCASSLGSSNTEAFFGQGTRLTVV.

This sequence joins TRBV7-2 and TRBJ2-3, with D unclear. This CDR3 has 13 amino acids. Per the germline V gene, CDR1 is SGHTA and CDR2 is FQGNSA. The V end lost 3 bases, the J end lost 7 bases, and 11 bases lay between the germline ends. The CDR3 DNA sequence: TGTGCCAGCAGCTTCGCCGCGGTAAATACGCAGTATTTT. Its protein product is CASSFAAVNTQYF.

The chain has TRBV28 and TRBJ1-5; 7 positions match TRBD1. This CDR3 contains 17 residues. Germline CDR1 reads MDHEN; CDR2 reads SYDVKM. Germline trimming cut 3 bases from V and 1 base from J; bases unmatched to any gene: 9. The CDR3 sequence is CASSLGQGGVSNQPQHF. CDR3 bases: TGTGCCAGCAGTTTGGGTCAGGGGGGTGTCAGCAATCAGCCCCAGCATTTT. The whole variable domain, remainder taken from reference TRBV28 and TRBJ1-5, is DVKVTQSSRYLVKRTGEKVFLECVQDMDHENMFWYRQDPGLGLRLIYFSYDVKMKEKGDIPEGYSVSREKKERFSLILESASTNQTSMYLCASSLGQGGVSNQPQHFGDGTRLSIL.

The chain joins TRBV4-1 to TRBJ2-7, with TRBD2 identical over 10 bases. Germline-derived CDR1 and CDR2 are MGHRA and YSYEKL. With 0 bases clipped from V and 4 bases from J, the junction kept 9 bases outside the gene matches. CDR3 length: 17 residues. The CDR3 loop reads CASSQDGFASGRYEQYF. The DNA for the CDR3 is TGCGCCAGCAGCCAAGATGGGTTCGCTAGCGGGAGATACGAGCAGTACTTC.

The chain joins TRBV7-9 to TRBJ2-7; 8 positions agree with TRBD1. This CDR3 contains 14 residues. Germline-derived CDR1 and CDR2 are SEHNR and FQNEAQ (reference sequence). J gave up 3 bases and V 1 base, and 2 bases lay outside the gene matches. The chain's CDR3 is CASSLGTGSYEQYF. DNA for the CDR3: TGTGCCAGCAGCTTAGGGACAGGGAGCTACGAGCAGTACTTC.

The chain joins TRBV7-9 to TRBJ2-3; D not certain. The ends were cut back, 3 bases at V and 0 bases at J, with 7 bases in the middle. In germline, CDR1 is SEHNR, CDR2 FQNEAQ (reference sequence). The length of the CDR3 is 14 residues. The CDR3 coding sequence is TGTGCCAGCAGCTTCTTCGGGAGCACAGATACGCAGTATTTT. Its protein product is CASSFFGSTDTQYF.

This chain uses TRBV6-6 with TRBJ2-5; 10 nucleotides agree with TRBD2. This CDR3 contains 14 residues. J gave up 4 bases and V 6 bases, and 5 bases lay outside the gene matches. The germline CDR1 and CDR2 sequences are MNHNY and SVGAGI (reference sequence). Written as DNA, the CDR3 is TGTGCCAGCAGCCAGCGGGAGGGAGGAGAGACCCAGTACTTC. Translating gives CASSQREGGETQYF.

V gene TRBV7-6 combines with J gene TRBJ1-6; D may be TRBD1 (6 bases). The CDR3 has 18 amino acids. V was cut by 1 base and J by 3 bases, with 16 bases left in between. Germline CDR1 reads SGHVS; CDR2 reads FNYEAQ. Written as DNA, the CDR3 is TGTGCCAGCAGCTTAGAGCTCAGGGGCTCCGTCTATAATTCACCCCTCCACTTT. It is translated as CASSLELRGSVYNSPLHF.

This clone appeared once. V usage is TRBV5-1 and J usage is TRBJ1-2, with D uncertain. Germline CDR1 reads SGHRS; CDR2 reads YFSETQ. The CDR3 sequence is 12 residues long. The V end was cut by 4 bases, the J end by 6 bases, with 10 bases between. The CDR3 is CASSPSVDGYTF. The CDR3 DNA reads TGCGCCAGCAGCCCATCAGTAGATGGCTACACCTTC. The full variable domain, rest sourced from reference TRBV5-1 and TRBJ1-2, is KAGVTQTPRYLIKTRGQQVTLSCSPISGHRSVSWYQQTPGQGLQFLFEYFSETQRNKGNFPGRFSGRQFSNSRSEMNVSTLELGDSALYLCASSPSVDGYTFGSGTRLTVV.

The rearrangement joins TRBV12-5 to TRBJ1-3; D is uncertain. The CDR3 is made up of 14 amino acids. Looked up from germline, CDR1 is LGHNT and CDR2 is FRNRAP. The V end lost 6 bases, the J end lost 2 bases, and 11 bases lay between the germline ends. The chain's CDR3 is CASGKSGAGNTIYF. Written as DNA, the CDR3 is TGTGCTAGTGGCAAGTCTGGGGCTGGAAACACCATATATTTT.

The chain uses TRBV7-2 and TRBJ2-7; D gene uncertain. Germline CDR1 and CDR2: SGHTA and FQGNSA. This CDR3 comprises 14 residues. With 3 bases removed from V and 0 bases from J, the gap between germline ends came to 9 bases. The CDR3 sequence: CASSFGQISYEQYF. CDR3 sequence (DNA): TGTGCCAGCAGCTTCGGGCAGATCTCCTACGAGCAGTACTTC.

The CDR3 sequence: CASSQDIARGREQYF. The CDR3 nucleotides read TGCGCCAGCAGCCAAGATATCGCCAGGGGGCGCGAGCAGTACTTC. The rearrangement joins TRBV4-1 to TRBJ2-7; TRBD1 agrees at 8 bases. There are 15 residues in the CDR3. Germline CDR1 reads MGHRA; CDR2 reads YSYEKL. V shed 0 bases, J shed 6 bases, and the junction held 7 bases outside the gene matches.

For the CDR3, the DNA is TGTGCCAGCAGCCCCCTAATGAGCGGGGGAGGAGAGCAGTTCTTC. Amino acids: CASSPLMSGGGEQFF. The chain combines TRBV13 with TRBJ2-1; TRBD2 matches 8 bases. There are 15 residues in the CDR3. CDR1 and CDR2 from the germline V gene are PRHDT and FYEKMQ (reference sequence). The J segment lost 10 bases and the V segment lost 5 bases, leaving 13 bases of the junction unmatched.

A few counts support this clone. This chain links TRBV9 with TRBJ2-2; D gene unclear. The V gene lost 1 base and the J gene lost 6 bases, with 13 bases spanning the gap. The germline gives CDR1 SGDLS, CDR2 YYNGEE. The CDR3 is 15 amino acids. In nucleotides, the CDR3 is TGTGCCAGCAGCGTATCCTCCTCCCCTGCCGGGGAGCTGTTTTTT. Translated: CASSVSSSPAGELFF.

This chain links TRBV5-8 with TRBJ2-3, with 7 positions matching TRBD1. The junction had 1 base not matched to a gene; V was cut back by 0 bases and J by 3 bases. This CDR3 has 14 residues. Germline values: CDR1 SGHTS, CDR2 YDEGEE. CDR3: CASSLARGTDTQYF. CDR3 coding DNA: TGTGCCAGCAGCTTGGCCAGGGGGACAGATACGCAGTATTTT.

To note about this clone: Other DNA sequences in the same sample also yield this CDR3. The chain combines TRBV5-1 with TRBJ2-2, with TRBD2 matching over 7 bases. The CDR3 runs 15 residues. The ends lost 0 bases at V and 4 bases at J; junction bases unmatched: 3. Germline CDR1 and CDR2: SGHRS and YFSETQ. The CDR3: CASSLGLAGTGELFF. In DNA form, the CDR3 reads TGCGCCAGCAGCTTGGGATTAGCGGGCACCGGGGAGCTGTTTTTT.

The rearrangement links TRBV2 to TRBJ2-5; no clear D gene. Germline-derived CDR1 and CDR2 are SNHLY and FYNNEI. V lost 4 bases to trimming and J lost 5 bases, with 20 bases between them. CDR3 size: 16 residues. The CDR3 region has the DNA TGTGCCAGCAGTGCTCCGGGCCTCGAGAAACGCGAGACCCAGTACTTC. Translation gives CASSAPGLEKRETQYF.

With respect to this clone: The same CDR3 also results from other DNA sequences found in this sample. The J gene is TRBJ1-3, the V gene TRBV4-1; no definite D call. This CDR3 has 15 amino acids. V lost 1 base, J lost 0 bases, and 7 bases lay in between. The germline V gene encodes CDR1 MGHRA and CDR2 YSYEKL. The CDR3 protein is CASSQGGSSGNTIYF. Here the CDR3 DNA reads TGCGCCAGCAGCCAAGGCGGGAGCTCTGGAAACACCATATATTTT.

The chain has TRBV9 and TRBJ1-2, with 10 bases identical to TRBD1. CDR3 length equals 14 residues. Germline loops: CDR1 SGDLS, CDR2 YYNGEE. The junction had 7 bases not matched to a gene; V was cut back by 3 bases and J by 8 bases. The CDR3 nucleotides read TGTGCCAGCAGCGGTTCCGGGACAGGGGAAGGCTACACCTTC. Its protein is CASSGSGTGEGYTF. The complete variable domain, with remaining parts taken from reference TRBV9 and TRBJ1-2, reads DSGVTQTPKHLITATGQRVTLRCSPRSGDLSVYWYQQSLDQGLQFLIQYYNGEERAKGNILERFSAQQFPDLHSELNLSSLELGDSALYFCASSGSGTGEGYTFGSGTRLTVV.

A word on this clone: The same CDR3 arises from other DNA sequences in this sample as well. This chain joins TRBV6-1 and TRBJ1-1, with D possibly TRBD1 on 5 matching bases. Germline lookup yields CDR1 MNHNS and CDR2 SASEGT. The CDR3 length is 13 residues. V lost 4 bases and J lost 1, with 7 bases in between. The CDR3 protein is CASSAQGNTEAFF. The CDR3 coding sequence is TGTGCCAGCAGTGCGCAGGGGAACACTGAAGCTTTCTTT.